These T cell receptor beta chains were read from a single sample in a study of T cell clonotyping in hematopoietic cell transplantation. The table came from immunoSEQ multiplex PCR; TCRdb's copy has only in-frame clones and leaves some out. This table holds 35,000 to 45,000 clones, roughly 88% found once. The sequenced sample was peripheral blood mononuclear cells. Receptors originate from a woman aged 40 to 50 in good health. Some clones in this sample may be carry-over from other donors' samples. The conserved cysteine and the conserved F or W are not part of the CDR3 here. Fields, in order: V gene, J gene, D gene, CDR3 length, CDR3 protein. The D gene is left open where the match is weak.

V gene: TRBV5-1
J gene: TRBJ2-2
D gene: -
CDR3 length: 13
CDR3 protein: ASSLGGTTTGELF

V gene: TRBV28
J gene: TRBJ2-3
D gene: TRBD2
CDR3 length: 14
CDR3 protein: ASSPGLAEPTDTQY

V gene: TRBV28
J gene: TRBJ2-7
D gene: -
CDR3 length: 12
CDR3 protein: ASSLRAGAYEQY

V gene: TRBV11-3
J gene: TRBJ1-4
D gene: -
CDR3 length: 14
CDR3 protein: ASSQAPRALNEKLF

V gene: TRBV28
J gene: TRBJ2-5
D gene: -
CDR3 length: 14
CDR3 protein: ASSSSATLEQETQY

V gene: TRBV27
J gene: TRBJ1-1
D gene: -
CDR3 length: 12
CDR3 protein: ASSRTGSSAAAF

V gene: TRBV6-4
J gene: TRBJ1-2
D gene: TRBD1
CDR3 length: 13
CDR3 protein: ASSDTHRGPKSYT

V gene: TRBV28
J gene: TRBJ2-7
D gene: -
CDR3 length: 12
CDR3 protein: ASSTPTGTREQY

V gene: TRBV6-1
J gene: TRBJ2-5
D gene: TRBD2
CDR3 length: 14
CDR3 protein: ASSEAWDGGEETQY

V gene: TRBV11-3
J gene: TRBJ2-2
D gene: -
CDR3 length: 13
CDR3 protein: ASRPSDANTGELF

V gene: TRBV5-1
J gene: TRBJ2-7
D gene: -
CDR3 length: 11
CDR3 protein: ASSLDRAGEQY

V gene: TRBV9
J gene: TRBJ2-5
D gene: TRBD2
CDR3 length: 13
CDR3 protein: ASSARLAGTETQY

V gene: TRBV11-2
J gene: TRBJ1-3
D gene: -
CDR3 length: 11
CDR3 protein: ASSLDSGATIY

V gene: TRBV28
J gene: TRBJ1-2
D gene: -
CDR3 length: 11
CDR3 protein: ASSWGQSKGYT

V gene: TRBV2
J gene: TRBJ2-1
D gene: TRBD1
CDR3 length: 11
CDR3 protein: AGDRGGNGEQF

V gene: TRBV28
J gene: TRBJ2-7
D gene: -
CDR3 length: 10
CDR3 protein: ASSAPGYEQY

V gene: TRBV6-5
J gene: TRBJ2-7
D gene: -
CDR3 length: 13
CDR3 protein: ASSYPGLQGYEQY

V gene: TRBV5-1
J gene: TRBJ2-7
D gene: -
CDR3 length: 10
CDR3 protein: ASSSNSYEQY

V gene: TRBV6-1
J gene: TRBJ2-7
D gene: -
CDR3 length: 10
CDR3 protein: ATVDIGYEQY

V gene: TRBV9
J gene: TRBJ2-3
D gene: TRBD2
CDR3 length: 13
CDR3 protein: ASSVLAGAADTQY

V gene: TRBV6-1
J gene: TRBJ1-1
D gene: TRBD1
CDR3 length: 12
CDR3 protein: ASTKDRVYTEAF

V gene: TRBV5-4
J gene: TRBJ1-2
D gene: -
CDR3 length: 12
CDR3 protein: ASSTGTVNYGYT

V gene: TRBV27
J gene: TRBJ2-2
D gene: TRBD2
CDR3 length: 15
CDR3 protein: ASLGLAGDQDTGELF

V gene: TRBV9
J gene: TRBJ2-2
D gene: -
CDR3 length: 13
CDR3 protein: ASSVEDMDTGELF

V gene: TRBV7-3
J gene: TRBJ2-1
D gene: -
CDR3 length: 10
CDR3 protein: ASSLDMSEQF

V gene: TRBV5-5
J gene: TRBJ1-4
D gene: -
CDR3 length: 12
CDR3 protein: ASSLESNGEKLF

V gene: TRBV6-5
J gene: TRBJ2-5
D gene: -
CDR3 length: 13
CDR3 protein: ASSYSWDAQETQY

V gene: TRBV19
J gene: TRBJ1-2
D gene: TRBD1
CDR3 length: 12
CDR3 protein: ASSPGQGDHGYT

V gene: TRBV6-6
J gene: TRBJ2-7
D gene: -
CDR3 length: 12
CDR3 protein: ASSYGEPTSEQY

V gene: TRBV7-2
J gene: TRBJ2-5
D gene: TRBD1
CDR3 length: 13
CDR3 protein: ASSLQARGQETQY

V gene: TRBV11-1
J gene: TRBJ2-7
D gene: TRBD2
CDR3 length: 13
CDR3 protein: ASSFGLAETYEQY

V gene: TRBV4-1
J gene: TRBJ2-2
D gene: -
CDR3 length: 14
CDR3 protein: ASSQGVVENTGELF

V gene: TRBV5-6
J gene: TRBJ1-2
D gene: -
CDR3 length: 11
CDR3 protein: ASSLGDDYGYT

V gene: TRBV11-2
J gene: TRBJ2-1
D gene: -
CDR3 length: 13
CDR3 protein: ASSPSDPGGNEQF

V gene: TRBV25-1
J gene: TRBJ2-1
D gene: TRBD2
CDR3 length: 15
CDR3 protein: ASSGFSGTSGKYEQF

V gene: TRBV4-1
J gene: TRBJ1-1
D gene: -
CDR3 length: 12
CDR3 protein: ASSAMTVNTEAF

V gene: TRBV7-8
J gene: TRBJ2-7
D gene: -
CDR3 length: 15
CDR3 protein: ASSLVSRGAVSYEQY

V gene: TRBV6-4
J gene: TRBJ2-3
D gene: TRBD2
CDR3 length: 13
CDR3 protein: ASSPTSGSTDTQY

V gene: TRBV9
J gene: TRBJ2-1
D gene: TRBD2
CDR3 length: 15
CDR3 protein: ASSSPRLAGGGNEQF

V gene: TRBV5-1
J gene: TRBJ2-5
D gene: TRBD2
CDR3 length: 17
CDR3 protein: ASSPGLAGGLDEVETQY

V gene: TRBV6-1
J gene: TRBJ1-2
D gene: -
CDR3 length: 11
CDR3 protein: ASRWDPGYGYT

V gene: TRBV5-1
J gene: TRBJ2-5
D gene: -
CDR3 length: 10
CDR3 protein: ASSLAGETQY